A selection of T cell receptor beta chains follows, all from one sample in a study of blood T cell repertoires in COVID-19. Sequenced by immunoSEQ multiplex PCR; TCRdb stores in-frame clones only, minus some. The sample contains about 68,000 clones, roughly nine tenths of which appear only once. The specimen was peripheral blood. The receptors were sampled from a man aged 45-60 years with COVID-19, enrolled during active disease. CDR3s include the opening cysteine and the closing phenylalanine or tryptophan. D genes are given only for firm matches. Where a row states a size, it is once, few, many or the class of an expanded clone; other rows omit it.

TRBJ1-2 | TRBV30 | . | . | CAWRQAYGYTF | TGTGCCTGGAGGCAAGCCTATGGCTACACCTTC
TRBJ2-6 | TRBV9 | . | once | CASSVGHSGANVLTF | TGTGCCAGCAGCGTAGGTCACTCTGGGGCCAACGTCCTGACTTTC
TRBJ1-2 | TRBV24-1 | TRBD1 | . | CAIKTGRRTNYGYTF | TGTGCCATAAAGACAGGGCGTAGAACTAACTATGGCTACACCTTC
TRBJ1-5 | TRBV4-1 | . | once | CASSQGPGEYQPQHF | TGCGCCAGCAGCCAGGGTCCCGGGGAATATCAGCCCCAGCATTTT
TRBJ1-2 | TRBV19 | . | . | CASSQREDYGYTF | TGTGCCAGTAGCCAACGGGAGGACTATGGCTACACCTTC
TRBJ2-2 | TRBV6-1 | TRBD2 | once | CASGGLAVNTGELFF | TGTGCCAGCGGAGGACTAGCGGTGAACACCGGGGAGCTGTTTTTT
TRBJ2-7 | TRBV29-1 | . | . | CSVGKGPRGYEQYF | TGCAGCGTTGGTAAAGGGCCCAGGGGCTACGAGCAGTACTTC
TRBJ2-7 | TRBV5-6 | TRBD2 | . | CASSLAGGAIHEQYF | TGTGCCAGCAGCTTGGCCGGGGGGGCCATCCACGAGCAGTACTTC
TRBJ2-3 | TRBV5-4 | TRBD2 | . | CASSRGLAGGEDTQYF | TGTGCCAGCAGCCGGGGACTAGCGGGAGGGGAAGATACGCAGTATTTT
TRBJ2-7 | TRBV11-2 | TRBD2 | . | CASSLAGGPVSPYEQYF | TGTGCCAGCAGCTTAGCGGGAGGGCCAGTAAGCCCCTACGAGCAGTACTTC
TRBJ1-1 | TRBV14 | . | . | CASSGGQKAFF | TGTGCCAGCAGCGGCGGACAGAAAGCTTTCTTT
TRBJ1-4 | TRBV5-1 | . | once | CASSSTEINEKLFF | TGCGCCAGCAGCAGCACGGAGATTAATGAAAAACTGTTTTTT
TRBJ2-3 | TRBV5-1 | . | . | CASSRGYTDTQYF | TGCGCCAGCAGTAGGGGGTACACAGATACGCAGTATTTT
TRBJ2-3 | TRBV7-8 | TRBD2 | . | CASSLFHVAGGTSTDTQYF | TGTGCCAGCAGCTTATTTCATGTAGCGGGAGGCACTAGCACAGATACGCAGTATTTT
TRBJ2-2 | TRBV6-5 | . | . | CASTRRRAGELFF | TGTGCCAGCACCCGAAGGAGGGCCGGGGAGCTGTTTTTT
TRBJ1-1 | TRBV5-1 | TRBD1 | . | CASSLATGGSTEAFF | TGCGCCAGCAGCTTGGCCACAGGGGGCTCCACTGAAGCTTTCTTT